This T cell receptor beta chain was profiled in a study of T cell clonality in common variable immunodeficiency. Repertoires were generated with immunoSEQ multiplex PCR, while TCRdb's copy carries only in-frame clones and drops some. This sample carries nearly 20,000 clones and no singletons, and 2.5% goes to the top ten. Notes on the study in general: In common variable immunodeficiency, TCR beta chains reportedly carried fewer deletions and N-nucleotide insertions.

Blood samples were heparinized, about 5 to 8 ml per donor. The length of the CDR3 is 14 residues. Trimming removed 3 bases at V and 3 bases at J, with 9 bases between. Germline V CDR1 and CDR2: SGHTA, FQGNSA. This clone has at least ten counts. Its antigen is currently unknown. The read terminates 3 residues before the CDR3 end, so the remaining end is supplied by the germline J gene. The rearrangement uses TRBV7-2 and TRBJ1-5, with unresolved D. The material sequenced was peripheral blood mononuclear cells. The clonotype comes from a human donor with common variable immunodeficiency. The covered CDR3 bases are TGTGCCAGCAGCTTTAATACAAACAATCAGCCC. Translating gives CASSFNTNNQP. The full CDR3 protein reads CASSFNTNNQPQHF.